The T cell receptor beta chain described here comes from a study of T-cell reconstitution after alpha-beta-depleted transplantation in children. Study findings and constraints: Some patients' high day-60 TCRbeta diversity was traced to surviving recipient T cells and thymic progenitors. Reportedly, roughly two months post-transplant, alpha-beta T cells arose from several hundred expanded graft clones. A year had passed since transplant, and T-cell counts and diversity by then came mostly from newly produced T cells.

Unique molecular identifiers were used to barcode this TCRbeta library. Each CDR3 protein gets one entry after TCRdb re-called the PCR reads with MiXCR. This table holds 200,000 to 250,000 distinct CDR3 sequences, around 8% found once. This clonotype was counted many times. Its antigen is unidentified. V was clipped by 4 bases and J by 0 bases, with 16 bases between them. Germline V gene sequence: CDR1 SEHNR, CDR2 FQNEAQ (reference sequence). The CDR3 is 16 residues long. This receptor was identified in a male patient aged 10-17 years who had a stem cell transplant for acute lymphoblastic leukemia, so the T cells may come from the graft donor. The sequences come from PBMCs, mostly from graft donor cells, collected 180 days after TCRalphabeta/CD19-depleted stem cell transplant. This chain connects TRBV7-9 to TRBJ2-7, with no clear D. The CDR3 spells CASSSLPGSSSYEQYF. The CDR3 DNA sequence: TGTGCCAGCAGCTCCCTCCCGGGCTCCAGCTCCTACGAGCAGTACTTC.